This paragraph reports one TCR beta chain. Generated by immunoSEQ multiplex PCR, the TCRdb table keeps only in-frame clones and is missing some. Of tens of thousands of clones detected, roughly 91% appear once; the ten largest clones hold about 5.8%. The V segment lost 5 bases and the J segment 6 bases; nucleotides outside the gene matches: 9. This CDR3 has 15 residues. Germline-derived CDR1 and CDR2 are LNHNV and YYDKDF (reference sequence). The sample comes from a study of T cell changes during pregnancy in multiple sclerosis. Sequences were derived from CD8+ T cells from peripheral blood mononuclear cells, sampled before pregnancy. The V and J genes are TRBV15 and TRBJ2-1; 8 positions agree with TRBD2. This TCR was recovered from a female donor with multiple sclerosis, enrolled in a pregnancy study. CDR3 sequence: CATSSRAGDSNEQFF. DNA for the CDR3: TGTGCCACCAGCTCTCGAGCGGGGGATAGCAATGAGCAGTTCTTC.